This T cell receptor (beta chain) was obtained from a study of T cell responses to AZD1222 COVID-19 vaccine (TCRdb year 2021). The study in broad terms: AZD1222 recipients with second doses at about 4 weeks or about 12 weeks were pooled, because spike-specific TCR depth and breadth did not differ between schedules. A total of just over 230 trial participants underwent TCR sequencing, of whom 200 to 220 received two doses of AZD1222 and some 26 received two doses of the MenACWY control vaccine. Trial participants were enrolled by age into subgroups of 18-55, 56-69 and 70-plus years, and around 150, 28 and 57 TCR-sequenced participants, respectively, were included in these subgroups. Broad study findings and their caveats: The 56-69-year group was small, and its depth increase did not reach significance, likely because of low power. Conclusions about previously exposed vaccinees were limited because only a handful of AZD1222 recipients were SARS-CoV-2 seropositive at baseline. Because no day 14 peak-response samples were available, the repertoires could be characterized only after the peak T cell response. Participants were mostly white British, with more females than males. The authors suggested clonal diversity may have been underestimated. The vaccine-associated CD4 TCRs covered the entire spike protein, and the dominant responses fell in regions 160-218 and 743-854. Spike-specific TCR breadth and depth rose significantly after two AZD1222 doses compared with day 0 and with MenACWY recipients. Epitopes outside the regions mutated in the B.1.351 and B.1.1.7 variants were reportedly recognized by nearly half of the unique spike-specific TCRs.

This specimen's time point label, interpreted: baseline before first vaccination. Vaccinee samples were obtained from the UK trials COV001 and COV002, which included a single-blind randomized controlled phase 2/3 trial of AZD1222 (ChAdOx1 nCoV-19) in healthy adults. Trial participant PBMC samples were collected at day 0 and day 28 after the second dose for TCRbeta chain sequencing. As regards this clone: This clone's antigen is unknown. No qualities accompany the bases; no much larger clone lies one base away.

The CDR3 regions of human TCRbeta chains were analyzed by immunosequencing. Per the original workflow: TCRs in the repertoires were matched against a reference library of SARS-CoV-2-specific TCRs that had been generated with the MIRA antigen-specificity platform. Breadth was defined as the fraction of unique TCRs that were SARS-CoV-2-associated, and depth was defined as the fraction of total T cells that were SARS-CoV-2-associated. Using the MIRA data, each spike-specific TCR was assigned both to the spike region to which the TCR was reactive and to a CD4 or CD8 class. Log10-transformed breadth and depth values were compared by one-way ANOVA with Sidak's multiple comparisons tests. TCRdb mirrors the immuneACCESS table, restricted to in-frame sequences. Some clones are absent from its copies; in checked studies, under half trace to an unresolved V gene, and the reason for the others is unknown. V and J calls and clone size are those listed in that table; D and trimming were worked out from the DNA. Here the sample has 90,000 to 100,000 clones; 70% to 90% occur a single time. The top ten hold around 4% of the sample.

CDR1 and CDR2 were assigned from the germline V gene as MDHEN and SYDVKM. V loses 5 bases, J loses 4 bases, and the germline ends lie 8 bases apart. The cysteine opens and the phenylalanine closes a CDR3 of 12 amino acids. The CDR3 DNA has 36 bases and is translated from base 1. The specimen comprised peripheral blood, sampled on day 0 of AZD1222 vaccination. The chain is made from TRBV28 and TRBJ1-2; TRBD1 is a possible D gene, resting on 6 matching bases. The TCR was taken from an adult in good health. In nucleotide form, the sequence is TGTGCCAGCAGTAGACAGGTCTATGGCTACACCTTC. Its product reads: CASSRQVYGYTF.